Shown below are 25 T cell receptor beta chains from a single sample sequenced in a study of shared clonotypes between healthy human individuals. TCRdb keeps only in-frame clones here, not all; method: immunoSEQ multiplex PCR. The profile covers 1,500,000 or so clones, with 95% to 97% appearing a single time and 0.95% to 1.5% taken by the ten largest. Sequencing was done on a sample of naive CD4+ T cells sorted from blood. The subset denotes: CD45RA+ positively selected. Receptors originate from a man under 40 in good health.

J is TRBJ2-3 and V is TRBV6-6; 8 bases fit TRBD1. J was trimmed by 3 bases and V by 4 bases; bases with no gene match: 3. CDR1 is MNHNY, CDR2 SVGAGI, per germline (reference sequence). CDR3 length equals 14 residues. Here the CDR3 reads CASSSWTGTDTQYF. For the CDR3, the DNA is TGTGCCAGCAGTTCGTGGACAGGGACAGATACGCAGTATTTT.

The rearrangement uses TRBV7-9 and TRBJ1-3; maybe TRBD1 (5 bases). V gave up 6 bases and J gave up 0 bases, with 24 bases separating them. The CDR3 covers 19 residues. Per germline, CDR1 SEHNR and CDR2 FQNEAQ (reference sequence). CDR3 sequence reads: CASRIGPQGLDPSGNTIYF. DNA for the CDR3: TGTGCCAGCAGAATCGGACCGCAGGGTCTTGACCCCTCTGGAAACACCATATATTTT.

This chain uses TRBV6-6 with TRBJ2-7; 10 bases map to TRBD2. The CDR3 is 14 residues long. The V segment lost 4 bases and the J segment 3 bases; nucleotides outside the gene matches: 3. CDR1 MNHNY and CDR2 SVGAGI come from the germline V gene (reference sequence). Here the CDR3 reads CASSFGTSVYEQYF. In DNA, the CDR3 is TGTGCCAGCAGTTTCGGGACTAGCGTCTACGAGCAGTACTTC.

The chain combines TRBV10-1 with TRBJ2-1; D remains unclear. The V end was cut by 0 bases, the J end by 10 bases, with 7 bases between. Looked up from germline, CDR1 is WNHNN and CDR2 is SYGVQD (reference sequence). The CDR3 is 12 amino acids. In DNA form, the CDR3 reads TGCGCCAGCAGTGAGTCTACGAGGGAGCAGTTCTTC. Protein product: CASSESTREQFF.

This chain links TRBV7-9 with TRBJ2-7, with 7 bases lining up with TRBD2. Trimming removed 0 bases from V and 0 bases from J; junction bases left unmatched: 5. Germline values: CDR1 SEHNR, CDR2 FQNEAQ (reference sequence). CDR3 length equals 16 residues. The CDR3, as DNA: TGTGCCAGCAGCTTAGCGCGGGCTAGCGGCTCCTACGAGCAGTACTTC. Translating it yields CASSLARASGSYEQYF.

The chain recombines TRBV11-3 with TRBJ2-1, with a weak D call TRBD2 (6 bases). CDR3 length: 17 residues. Germline V gene sequence: CDR1 SGHNT, CDR2 YENEEA. Trimming removed 4 bases at V and 4 bases at J, with 20 bases between. The CDR3 is CASSSSRTNLGYNEQFF. The CDR3 DNA sequence: TGTGCCAGCAGCTCGAGTAGGACTAATCTGGGGTACAATGAGCAGTTCTTC.

This chain links TRBV5-5 with TRBJ2-7; tentative D call: TRBD1 (5 bases). V was pared by 4 bases and J by 2 bases, with 13 bases between. Germline CDR1 SGHKS, CDR2 YYEKEE (reference sequence). The CDR3 has 14 amino acids. The DNA for the CDR3 is TGTGCCAGCAGCCACTTCACAGGCACCTACGAGCAGTACTTC. This gives the protein CASSHFTGTYEQYF. The variable domain in full, with the rest retrieved from reference TRBV5-5 and TRBJ2-7, is DAGVTQSPTHLIKTRGQQVTLRCSPISGHKSVSWYQQVLGQGPQFIFQYYEKEERGRGNFPDRFSARQFPNYSSELNVNALLLGDSALYLCASSHFTGTYEQYFGPGTRLTVT.

The sample holds one count of this clone. The V call is TRBV27, the J call TRBJ1-5, with D possibly matching TRBD1 (5 bases). V lost 3 bases and J lost 7, with 10 bases in between. Germline V gene data show CDR1 as MNHEY and CDR2 as SMNVEV (reference sequence). The CDR3 loop spans 13 amino acids. The CDR3 loop is CASSFEGDQPQHF. The DNA of the CDR3 is TGTGCCAGCAGTTTTGAAGGGGACCAGCCCCAGCATTTT.

The gene calls are TRBV4-3 and TRBJ1-4, with 8 positions matching TRBD1. The CDR3 covers 14 residues. With V trimmed by 2 bases and J by 10 bases, 6 bases remained unmatched. Germline-derived CDR1 and CDR2 are LGHNA and YSLEER. In nucleotides, the CDR3 is TGCGCCAGCAGCCAAACAGGGGGATTCGGAAAACTGTTTTTT. Its protein is CASSQTGGFGKLFF.

Points on this clone: Other nucleotide sequences from this sample produce the same CDR3. The J gene is TRBJ1-5, the V gene TRBV27, with D possibly TRBD1 on 5 matching bases. This CDR3 contains 14 residues. The germline V and J ends were trimmed by 2 bases and 4 bases, with 9 bases remaining between them. CDR1 and CDR2 (germline): MNHEY, SMNVEV (reference sequence). Written as DNA, the CDR3 is TGTGCCAGCAGTTTACAGGGCGCTAATCAGCCCCAGCATTTT. It specifies CASSLQGANQPQHF.

DNA of the CDR3: TGTGCCAGCAGTTTAGGTTTGGCACCCTCCGGCGGATATTGGGAGCAGTTCTTC. Translation: CASSLGLAPSGGYWEQFF. This rearrangement joins TRBV27 to TRBJ2-1; D is ambiguous. CDR1 MNHEY and CDR2 SMNVEV come from the germline V gene (reference sequence). The V end was cut by 2 bases, the J end by 10 bases, with 27 bases between. The CDR3 is 18 amino acids.

The chain employs TRBV28 and TRBJ1-2; TRBD1 might be the D (5 bases). Germline CDR1 reads MDHEN; CDR2 reads SYDVKM. Trimming removed 6 bases at V and 0 bases at J, with 11 bases between. This CDR3 contains 14 residues. CDR3 loop: CASSQGPANYGYTF. The CDR3 DNA reads as TGTGCCAGCAGCCAGGGCCCAGCTAACTATGGCTACACCTTC.

The chain combines TRBV14 with TRBJ2-7; no definite D call. Germline CDR1 SGHDN, CDR2 FVKESK. Trimming cost V 0 bases and J 6 bases, with 9 bases left between them. The length of the CDR3 is 13 residues. The CDR3 nucleotides are TGTGCCAGCAGCCAAGAAAGGCCTTCCGAGCAGTACTTC. It codes for CASSQERPSEQYF.

This chain joins TRBV6-6 and TRBJ2-2; TRBD1 matches 11 bases. Germline V gives CDR1 MNHNY, CDR2 SVGAGI (reference sequence). The CDR3 loop spans 14 amino acids. With 6 bases clipped from V and 7 bases from J, the junction kept 4 bases outside the gene matches. The CDR3 region has the DNA TGTGCCAGCAGCGGGACAGGGGGGATCGGGGAGCTGTTTTTT. Translation gives CASSGTGGIGELFF.

CDR3 bases: TGCGCCAGCTCTGCGGGGTTAAGCACAGATACGCAGTATTTT. Translated: CASSAGLSTDTQYF. The rearrangement uses TRBV10-1 and TRBJ2-3, with TRBD2 as a possible D gene (6 bases). This CDR3 has 14 amino acids. Trimming removed 8 bases at V and 0 bases at J, with 12 bases between. The V gene's germline CDR1 is WNHNN and CDR2 SYGVQD (reference sequence).

This chain joins TRBV28 and TRBJ1-4, with TRBD1 as a possible D gene (5 bases). CDR1 is MDHEN and CDR2 is SYDVKM in the germline V gene. V lost 9 bases and J lost 8, with 19 bases in between. The length of the CDR3 is 14 residues. CDR3 loop: CASGIGGGMEKLFF. CDR3 nucleotides: TGTGCCAGTGGAATAGGTGGGGGGATGGAAAAACTGTTTTTT.

This chain links TRBV5-4 with TRBJ2-3; D may match TRBD1 or TRBD2 (5 bases each). The V end lost 10 bases, the J end lost 3 bases, and 18 bases lay between the germline ends. The germline V gene has CDR1 SGHNT and CDR2 YYREEE (reference sequence). The length of the CDR3 is 14 residues. CDR3 residues: CASSAGRRTDTQYF. The CDR3 DNA reads as TGTGCCTCATCTGCAGGGAGAAGGACAGATACGCAGTATTTT.

This rearrangement joins TRBV2 to TRBJ2-7, with D possibly TRBD1 on 6 matching bases. Germline loops: CDR1 SNHLY, CDR2 FYNNEI. V lost 6 bases to trimming and J lost 2 bases, with 14 bases between them. CDR3 length equals 14 residues. The CDR3 sequence: CASSETGLAYEQYF. The DNA of the CDR3 is TGTGCCAGCAGCGAAACAGGGCTTGCCTACGAGCAGTACTTC. Full variable domain (missing parts from reference TRBV2 and TRBJ2-7): EPEVTQTPSHQVTQMGQEVILRCVPISNHLYFYWYRQILGQKVEFLVSFYNNEISEKSEIFDDQFSVERPDGSNFTLKIRSTKLEDSAMYFCASSETGLAYEQYFGPGTRLTVT.

The V gene is TRBV18, the J gene TRBJ2-3; 9 positions agree with TRBD1. Germline lookup yields CDR1 KGHSH and CDR2 LQKENI. V dropped 2 bases and J dropped 2; count of bases not matched to a gene: 5. The CDR3 length is 16 residues. CDR3 in amino acids: CASSPFGTGNTDTQYF. The CDR3 nucleotides are TGTGCCAGCTCACCATTCGGGACAGGGAACACAGATACGCAGTATTTT.

The chain recombines TRBV5-1 with TRBJ2-3; the D is unclear. There are 18 residues in the CDR3. V lost 0 bases to trimming and J lost 1 base, with 18 bases between them. CDR1 is SGHRS, CDR2 YFSETQ, per germline. The CDR3 is CASSLGVVDIAGTDTQYF. The DNA for the CDR3 is TGCGCCAGCAGCTTGGGTGTGGTAGACATTGCCGGCACAGATACGCAGTATTTT.

The chain links TRBV2 to TRBJ1-4; a possible D gene is TRBD1 (5 bases). Looked up from germline, CDR1 is SNHLY and CDR2 is FYNNEI. The CDR3 is made up of 15 amino acids. Trimming left V 4 bases short and J 7 bases short, with 16 bases between. CDR3 residues: CASSGDRQGGEKLFF. CDR3 sequence (DNA): TGTGCCAGCAGTGGAGATCGGCAGGGAGGTGAAAAACTGTTTTTT.

The rearrangement links TRBV5-1 to TRBJ2-3, with 9 bases identical to TRBD1. Germline lookup yields CDR1 SGHRS and CDR2 YFSETQ. This CDR3 comprises 14 residues. Losses at the gene ends were 3 bases for V and 5 bases for J; bases not matched to a gene: 4. The CDR3 region is CASSSGGQGDTQYF. The CDR3 nucleotides are TGCGCCAGCAGCTCGGGGGGACAGGGAGATACGCAGTATTTT.

The chain uses TRBV5-1 and TRBJ2-1; weak D call: TRBD2 (6 bases). Germline CDR1 is SGHRS and CDR2 is YFSETQ. This CDR3 is built from 13 residues. Trimming cost V 4 bases and J 6 bases, with 11 bases left between them. CDR3 coding DNA: TGCGCCAGCAGCCGGGAGTTACGCAATGAGCAGTTCTTC. Its translation: CASSRELRNEQFF.

The chain combines TRBV6-6 with TRBJ2-5, with D unclear. The germline V gene has CDR1 MNHNY and CDR2 SVGAGI (reference sequence). The CDR3 spans 14 residues. V lost 5 bases and J 1 base, leaving 11 bases between the germline ends. The CDR3 loop is CASSPTKLQETQYF. The CDR3 coding sequence is TGTGCCAGCAGTCCAACTAAACTCCAAGAGACCCAGTACTTC.

This clone was seen just once. The chain has TRBV18 and TRBJ2-2; 10 bases are shared with TRBD2. The V and J ends lost 2 bases and 4 bases, in that order; junction bases with no gene match: 10. The CDR3 length is 18 residues. Germline CDR1 reads KGHSH; CDR2 reads LQKENI. The CDR3 protein is CASSPKKREGLSTGELFF. CDR3 nucleotides: TGTGCCAGCTCACCAAAGAAGCGGGAGGGCCTAAGCACCGGGGAGCTGTTTTTT.